This record concerns one T cell receptor beta chain sequence. Its antigen is unknown. Profiling relied on immunoSEQ multiplex PCR, and the TCRdb table lists in-frame clones only, not all of them. The table has about 68,000 clones, around 93% seen once. The sample comes from a study of cytomegalovirus exposure and HLA in healthy donors. V was clipped by 3 bases and J by 1 base, with 10 bases between them. This CDR3 region has 15 residues. Germline lookup yields CDR1 LGHNA and CDR2 YNFKEQ. While the first cohort had over 650 subjects, the donors belonged to the separate validation cohort of 100 to 150 subjects. General observations from the study: Cytomegalovirus association was assigned to 150 to 200 TCR beta chains. Reports showed the classifier diagnosing cytomegalovirus status with high specificity and sensitivity.

The sequence was collected from a man between 18 and 29 years old in good health and CMV-seronegative. The sequenced material came from PBMCs. This chain links TRBV4-2 with TRBJ1-3; D not certain. The CDR3 DNA reads TGTGCCAGCAGCCACCCCTTAGTGTCTGGAAACACCATATATTTT. Protein product: CASSHPLVSGNTIYF.